This is a list of T cell receptor beta chains from one sample in a study of memory CD4+ T cells and cytomegalovirus serostatus. Method: immunoSEQ multiplex PCR; TCRdb's copy keeps in-frame clones and lacks some. The sample has under 40,000 clones; around three quarters are singletons. Sequenced sample: memory CD4+ T cells from blood. Receptors were obtained from an adult in good health and CMV-seropositive. Each CDR3 is given without its conserved first and last residue. A row's size may be missing; if present it is once, few, many or a size class.

v_gene: TRBV4-1; abundance: .; j_gene: TRBJ1-6; CDR3aa: ASSRDRDSSPLH
v_gene: TRBV7-2; abundance: .; j_gene: TRBJ1-3; CDR3aa: ASSPRNSGNTIY
v_gene: TRBV7-9; abundance: few; j_gene: TRBJ2-1; CDR3aa: ASSLSLAGAENEQF
v_gene: TRBV7-6; abundance: once; j_gene: TRBJ2-1; CDR3aa: ASSPRAGDEQF
v_gene: TRBV6-5; abundance: .; j_gene: TRBJ1-2; CDR3aa: ASSSVGNGYT
v_gene: TRBV7-2; abundance: .; j_gene: TRBJ2-3; CDR3aa: ASRPGLMQGTQY
v_gene: TRBV4-1; abundance: .; j_gene: TRBJ2-1; CDR3aa: ASSPTRGPFNEQF
v_gene: TRBV7-9; abundance: .; j_gene: TRBJ2-7; CDR3aa: ASSLLGSGRAHEQY
v_gene: TRBV4-3; abundance: .; j_gene: TRBJ2-7; CDR3aa: ASSQGGQGPYEQY
v_gene: TRBV5-4; abundance: .; j_gene: TRBJ2-1; CDR3aa: ASSLVAGPYNEQF
v_gene: TRBV7-2; abundance: .; j_gene: TRBJ2-2; CDR3aa: ASSSNRPGPTGELF
v_gene: TRBV7-3; abundance: .; j_gene: TRBJ2-1; CDR3aa: ASSTDFGGEQF
v_gene: TRBV19; abundance: .; j_gene: TRBJ2-2; CDR3aa: ASSTDRGAGELF
v_gene: TRBV5-6; abundance: .; j_gene: TRBJ1-2; CDR3aa: ASSLVGDGYT
v_gene: TRBV5-1; abundance: .; j_gene: TRBJ2-5; CDR3aa: ASSLAGGQETQY
v_gene: TRBV7-8; abundance: few; j_gene: TRBJ2-7; CDR3aa: ASSHWRGRDYEQY
v_gene: TRBV2; abundance: .; j_gene: TRBJ1-5; CDR3aa: ASRPGVTSNQPQH
v_gene: TRBV5-4; abundance: .; j_gene: TRBJ2-3; CDR3aa: ASTTYLAGGITDTQY
v_gene: TRBV2; abundance: .; j_gene: TRBJ1-5; CDR3aa: ASKPGQGVGNQPQH
v_gene: TRBV7-6; abundance: .; j_gene: TRBJ1-1; CDR3aa: ASSLESGATEAF
v_gene: TRBV18; abundance: .; j_gene: TRBJ2-2; CDR3aa: ASSPFQGLNTGELF
v_gene: TRBV29-1; abundance: few; j_gene: TRBJ2-3; CDR3aa: SVRVSTDTQY
v_gene: TRBV10-2; abundance: .; j_gene: TRBJ2-1; CDR3aa: ASRVAGEQF
v_gene: TRBV5-1; abundance: once; j_gene: TRBJ1-1; CDR3aa: ASSIKQGNSNTEAF
v_gene: TRBV6-1; abundance: .; j_gene: TRBJ1-2; CDR3aa: ASSENQGRFYGYT
v_gene: TRBV19; abundance: .; j_gene: TRBJ1-2; CDR3aa: ASSILGSYGYT
v_gene: TRBV9; abundance: .; j_gene: TRBJ2-5; CDR3aa: ASSVGEETQY
v_gene: TRBV7-2; abundance: .; j_gene: TRBJ2-7; CDR3aa: ASSLQLADYEQY
v_gene: TRBV7-9; abundance: once; j_gene: TRBJ1-5; CDR3aa: ASSRGQGDQPQH
v_gene: TRBV28; abundance: .; j_gene: TRBJ2-1; CDR3aa: ASSNPGLYNEQF
v_gene: TRBV28; abundance: .; j_gene: TRBJ1-2; CDR3aa: ASGGGQGNYGYT
v_gene: TRBV7-8; abundance: .; j_gene: TRBJ1-5; CDR3aa: ASSLRRGQEGNQPQH
v_gene: TRBV7-2; abundance: .; j_gene: TRBJ2-2; CDR3aa: ASSFAGYTGELF
v_gene: TRBV4-3; abundance: .; j_gene: TRBJ2-1; CDR3aa: ASSQDPLGAYNEQF
v_gene: TRBV7-9; abundance: .; j_gene: TRBJ1-2; CDR3aa: ASSLANQGGYT
v_gene: TRBV7-9; abundance: once; j_gene: TRBJ1-4; CDR3aa: ASSLGGVGEKLF
v_gene: TRBV7-6; abundance: .; j_gene: TRBJ2-5; CDR3aa: ASSSSGTGETQY
v_gene: TRBV11-2; abundance: .; j_gene: TRBJ1-1; CDR3aa: ASSFGGLTEAF
v_gene: TRBV9; abundance: few; j_gene: TRBJ2-7; CDR3aa: ASSVVGGPGDEQY
v_gene: TRBV11-3; abundance: few; j_gene: TRBJ1-3; CDR3aa: ASSFNTGNTIY
v_gene: TRBV7-2; abundance: .; j_gene: TRBJ1-2; CDR3aa: ASSFSRDPRWDT
v_gene: TRBV7-9; abundance: .; j_gene: TRBJ1-4; CDR3aa: ASSLGQGRATNEKLF
v_gene: TRBV25-1; abundance: .; j_gene: TRBJ2-7; CDR3aa: ASTQTGMAYEQY
v_gene: TRBV5-1; abundance: .; j_gene: TRBJ2-6; CDR3aa: ASSLGDTGANVLT
v_gene: TRBV6-1; abundance: .; j_gene: TRBJ1-5; CDR3aa: ASREGYGTASNQPQH